This T cell receptor delta chain was identified during a study of human gamma delta and Vdelta1 T cells (dated by TCRdb to 2017 to 2018). Describing the broader study: The study investigated Delta One T cells, Vd1+ gamma-delta T cells, as cytotoxic effectors against acute myeloid leukemia. Broader findings and caveats from the paper: Polyclonality and broad cytotoxic targeting of acute myeloid leukemia were reported for Delta One T cells.

V and J lose 3 bases and 2 bases, and a span of 28 bases separates them. The CDR3 contains 20 residues, cysteine and phenylalanine counted. Only CDR3 DNA is held: 60 bases, read in frame from base 1. In the germline V gene, CDR1 corresponds to TSWWSYY and CDR2 to QGS. Library preparation used PCR. TCRdb shows the sequencer as Illumina MiSeq. Clones were re-identified by TCRdb from the public reads with CATT, and rows with the same DNA were merged. This sample has about 13,000 delta-chain clones in its table, and roughly 50% of those were observed once. Jointly, the top ten make up about 1.6% of the sample. With regard to this clone: The antigen it recognizes is unknown. No much larger clonotype is one base removed from it; base qualities were not supplied.

The sequence links TRDV1 to TRDJ1, with the D gene possibly TRDD2 or TRDD3, each one fitting 5 bases. Sequencing was performed on Vdelta1 gamma-delta T cells from blood grown in culture (DOT cells). The sample's cell subset or site label is to be understood as: Delta One T cells, in vitro expanded/differentiated Vd1+ gamma-delta T cells. The TCR comes from a human donor in good health. In nucleotide form, the sequence is TGTGCTCTTGGGGAGCCGGCCTACGGGGGGCACGCGAGTGGGACCGATAAACTCATCTTT. Its protein reads: CALGEPAYGGHASGTDKLIF.